This T cell receptor beta chain was sequenced for a study of graft-versus-host responses after intestinal transplantation. Study-level background: Transplantation in recipients was multivisceral, liver-intestinal, or isolated intestinal.

Comments on this clone: Its specificity is not known.

Trimming cost V 4 bases and J 4 bases, with 14 bases left between them. The CDR3 has 14 amino acids. CDR1 and CDR2 from the germline V gene are MNHNS and SASEGT. TCRdb's table, derived via immunoSEQ multiplex PCR, lists solely in-frame clones and lacks some. The table shows roughly 100,000 clones, with about nine tenths occurring only once. V gene TRBV6-1 combines with J gene TRBJ2-7; D is possibly TRBD2 (5 bases). The TCR originated in a human donor who was the organ donor for an intestinal transplant. Specimen: unstimulated CD4+ T cells sorted from spleen or lymph node cells, collected before transplant. DNA of the CDR3: TGTGCCAGCAGTGCCCGAGAGGGTGAGTACGAGCAGTACTTC. Encoded protein: CASSAREGEYEQYF.